Each of the 18 T cell receptor beta chains below was sequenced from the same sample in a study of T cell responses to AZD1222 COVID-19 vaccine. The method was immunoSEQ multiplex PCR; TCRdb's version includes in-frame clones alone and lacks a portion of them. The data show approximately 140,000 clones, roughly 89% seen once. The sample here was peripheral blood, taken 28 days after the second AZD1222 dose. The source of these receptors is an adult who received the AZD1222 COVID-19 vaccine.

This sequence joins TRBV4-2 and TRBJ1-6; 10 bases map to TRBD1. CDR1 is LGHNA and CDR2 is YNFKEQ in the germline V gene. The ends lost 2 bases at V and 5 bases at J; junction bases unmatched: 9. CDR3 length: 18 amino acids. The CDR3 loop reads CASSQTQLGTGDNSPLHF. The CDR3 DNA is TGTGCCAGCAGCCAAACCCAGCTGGGGACAGGGGATAATTCACCCCTCCACTTT.

The chain has TRBV10-3 and TRBJ2-5, with D unclear. Looked up from germline, CDR1 is ENHRY and CDR2 is SYGVKD. V dropped 0 bases and J dropped 5 bases, with 10 bases sitting between them. This CDR3 has 14 residues. The DNA of the CDR3 is TGTGCCATCAGTGAGTCGTCGTCTGGGGAGACCCAGTACTTC. Its translation is CAISESSSGETQYF.

This chain uses TRBV27 with TRBJ2-2, with unresolved D. V was cut by 4 bases and J by 0 bases, with 12 bases left in between. This CDR3 region has 16 residues. CDR1 is MNHEY, CDR2 SMNVEV, per germline (reference sequence). In DNA form, the CDR3 reads TGTGCCAGCAGTTCACCCCGACGGGCGAACACCGGGGAGCTGTTTTTT. This gives the protein CASSSPRRANTGELFF.

The chain recombines TRBV5-6 with TRBJ1-2, with a possible D match to TRBD1 (6 bases). V was cut by 1 base and J by 4 bases, with 8 bases left in between. The CDR3 is made up of 13 amino acids. Germline V gives CDR1 SGHDT, CDR2 YYEEEE. The DNA of the CDR3 is TGTGCCAGCAGCTTGCCACAGGGCTATGGCTACACCTTC. Residues: CASSLPQGYGYTF.

The V call is TRBV2, the J call TRBJ1-2; 7 nucleotides match TRBD1. This CDR3 comprises 14 residues. The germline gives CDR1 SNHLY, CDR2 FYNNEI. The junction had 10 bases not matched to a gene; V was cut back by 7 bases and J by 5 bases. CDR3 bases: TGTGCCAGCAATCCCGGGACAGAGCAATATGGCTACACCTTC. Translated: CASNPGTEQYGYTF.

The chain has TRBV18 and TRBJ2-7, with D perhaps being TRBD1 or TRBD2 (5 bases each). Trimming removed 0 bases at V and 3 bases at J, with 12 bases between. The length of the CDR3 is 15 residues. The V gene's germline CDR1 is KGHSH and CDR2 LQKENI. The CDR3 nucleotides read TGTGCCAGCTCACCACCGAGGGCAGGGAACTACGAGCAGTACTTC. It encodes CASSPPRAGNYEQYF.

CDR3 sequence (DNA): TGTGCCAGCAGCCCTCTGAGGGCTAGCGGGAGGGGTAATGAGCAGTTCTTC. The encoded protein is CASSPLRASGRGNEQFF. The chain carries TRBV5-6 and TRBJ2-1; 12 nucleotides align to TRBD2. In germline, CDR1 is SGHDT, CDR2 YYEEEE. The ends lost 4 bases at V and 7 bases at J; junction bases unmatched: 12. The CDR3 loop spans 17 amino acids.

J is TRBJ1-5 and V is TRBV12-3 or TRBV12-4, with unresolved D. The CDR3 covers 12 residues. Trimming left V 6 bases short and J 10 bases short, with 13 bases between. This chain's CDR3 is CASSQAEGPQHF. DNA for the CDR3: TGTGCCAGCAGCCAAGCGGAGGGACCCCAGCATTTT.

A word on this clone: The identical CDR3 is also encoded by other nucleotide sequences in the sample. The genes are TRBV18 and TRBJ1-6; D remains unclear. V shed 3 bases and J shed 7 bases, with 4 bases lying between them. The germline gives CDR1 KGHSH, CDR2 LQKENI. The CDR3 is 12 amino acids. Here the CDR3 reads CASSPGNSPLHF. CDR3 DNA: TGTGCCAGCTCACCCGGGAATTCACCCCTCCACTTT.

This chain uses TRBV19 with TRBJ1-2, with TRBD1 matching 10 bases. The CDR3 length is 16 residues. Germline lookup yields CDR1 LNHDA and CDR2 SQIVND (reference sequence). The V and J ends lost 5 bases and 6 bases, in that order; junction bases with no gene match: 12. CDR3 coding DNA: TGTGCCAGTAGTCCCTCGGGACAGGGGAGGAGGAATGGCTACACCTTC. It encodes CASSPSGQGRRNGYTF. The variable domain in full, with the rest retrieved from reference TRBV19 and TRBJ1-2, is DGGITQSPKYLFRKEGQNVTLSCEQNLNHDAMYWYRQDPGQGLRLIYYSQIVNDFQKGDIAEGYSVSREKKESFPLTVTSAQKNPTAFYLCASSPSGQGRRNGYTFGSGTRLTVV.

This chain uses TRBV10-3 with TRBJ2-6; D not resolved. Per the germline V gene, CDR1 is ENHRY and CDR2 is SYGVKD. The CDR3 length is 16 residues. Between the trimmed V and J ends, which lost 9 bases and 0 bases, there was a span of 15 bases. CDR3 sequence (DNA): TGTGCCATTGCAGGCCTTTTTAGCTCTGGGGCCAACGTCCTGACTTTC. This codes for CAIAGLFSSGANVLTF.

The rearrangement uses TRBV7-2 and TRBJ2-5; D uncertain. There are 14 residues in the CDR3. Trimming stripped 0 bases from V and 5 bases from J, with 10 bases between. CDR1 and CDR2 (germline): SGHTA, FQGNSA. For the CDR3, the DNA is TGTGCCAGCAGCTTAGCGGGCCACTCGGAGACCCAGTACTTC. It codes for CASSLAGHSETQYF.

The J gene is TRBJ2-5, the V gene TRBV19; the match to TRBD2 covers 14 bases. Germline V gene sequence: CDR1 LNHDA, CDR2 SQIVND (reference sequence). This CDR3 is 16 amino acids long. The trim removed 3 bases at V and 5 bases at J, leaving 5 bases unmatched. CDR3 region: CASSMGLAGEGETQYF. The CDR3 nucleotides read TGTGCCAGTAGTATGGGACTAGCGGGAGAGGGGGAGACCCAGTACTTC.

The chain couples TRBV11-3 to TRBJ2-1; D is uncertain. The CDR3 sequence is 13 residues long. In germline, CDR1 is SGHNT, CDR2 YENEEA. V gave up 0 bases and J gave up 8 bases, with 8 bases separating them. CDR3 in amino acids: CASSLDRWDEQFF. The CDR3 DNA follows: TGTGCCAGCAGCTTAGACCGGTGGGATGAGCAGTTCTTC.

Points on this clone: One end of the junction is discordant with germline, which a read error may explain. This chain joins TRBV10-1 and TRBJ1-6; D remains unclear. The germline gives CDR1 WNHNN, CDR2 SYGVQD (reference sequence). The CDR3 totals 15 residues. Here the CDR3 DNA reads TGCGCCAGCAGCCCGCCGGCAGGTGATAATTCGCCCCTCCACTTT. Residues: CASSPPAGDNSPLHF.

The chain uses TRBV18 and TRBJ1-2; 12 nucleotides align to TRBD1. Germline values: CDR1 KGHSH, CDR2 LQKENI. After removal of 6 bases from V and 7 bases from J, the junction contained 6 bases not matched to a gene. The CDR3 contains 14 residues. CDR3 DNA sequence: TGTGCCAGCTCCCCAGGGACAGGGGGCCTTGGCTACACCTTC. Translation gives CASSPGTGGLGYTF.

The V call is TRBV7-8, the J call TRBJ1-6; D is ambiguous. In germline, CDR1 is SGHVS, CDR2 FQNEAQ. This CDR3 has 17 residues. V gave up 1 base and J gave up 8 bases, with 18 bases separating them. The CDR3 bases are TGTGCCAGCAGCTTAGTTGGTCAGCCCCTCCTGGATTCACCCCTCCACTTT. The encoded protein is CASSLVGQPLLDSPLHF.

This clone was recorded once. The CDR3 sequence is CASNPLAGGPETQYF. CDR3 nucleotide sequence: TGCGCCAGCAACCCCCTAGCGGGAGGGCCGGAGACCCAGTACTTC. This chain joins TRBV5-1 and TRBJ2-5, with 12 bases that match TRBD2. V lost 6 bases to trimming and J lost 5 bases; unmatched junction nucleotides: 8. The CDR3 is made up of 15 amino acids. CDR1 is SGHRS and CDR2 is YFSETQ in the germline V gene.